Presented here are 28 T cell receptor beta chains from one specimen sequenced in a study of shared clonotypes between healthy human individuals. Assay used: immunoSEQ multiplex PCR; TCRdb lists only in-frame clones, some missing. The sample lists about 1.4 million clones; roughly 96% were seen once. Material for sequencing was naive CD4+ T cells sorted from blood. Subset noted: CD45RA+ positively selected. These receptors originate from a man aged 25-45 years in good health.

This rearrangement joins TRBV7-9 to TRBJ2-7; TRBD2 aligns across 15 bases. CDR3 size: 18 residues. The J segment lost 0 bases and the V segment lost 4 bases, leaving 7 bases of the junction unmatched. Germline CDR1 is SEHNR and CDR2 is FQNEAQ (reference sequence). CDR3 DNA sequence: TGTGCCAGCAGCTACGGACTAGCGGGAGGGACAAGCTCCTACGAGCAGTACTTC. Amino acids: CASSYGLAGGTSSYEQYF.

As concerns this clone: The same CDR3 is also encoded by other DNA sequences in this sample. The J gene is TRBJ2-7, the V gene TRBV18; 8 nucleotides match TRBD2. This CDR3 spans 16 amino acids. The germline CDR1 and CDR2 sequences are KGHSH and LQKENI. V shed 0 bases, J shed 1 base, and the junction held 5 bases outside the gene matches. As DNA, the CDR3 is TGTGCCAGCTCACCACCGGGGCTAGCGGGTTCCTACGAGCAGTACTTC. It translates to CASSPPGLAGSYEQYF.

The chain has TRBV28 and TRBJ2-7; D is unclear. Germline V CDR1 and CDR2: MDHEN, SYDVKM. This CDR3 has 14 residues. The V gene lost 9 bases and the J gene lost 2 bases, with 17 bases spanning the gap. CDR3 protein: CASATGQLTYEQYF. DNA for the CDR3: TGTGCCAGTGCTACCGGGCAACTCACCTACGAGCAGTACTTC.

Here the CDR3 DNA reads TGTGCCAGCAGCTTGGACAGGGGGTACACTGAAGCTTTCTTT. Its protein is CASSLDRGYTEAFF. The chain is built from TRBV7-8 and TRBJ1-1; 10 nucleotides align to TRBD1. After removal of 3 bases from V and 3 bases from J, the junction contained 1 base not matched to a gene. The CDR3 runs to 14 residues. Looked up from germline, CDR1 is SGHVS and CDR2 is FQNEAQ.

On this clone: Other DNA sequences within the sample encode an identical CDR3. V gene TRBV11-2 combines with J gene TRBJ2-1; 8 nucleotides align to TRBD1. The CDR3 contains 16 residues. V gave up 5 bases and J gave up 0 bases; unmatched junction bases: 6. Germline assignment: CDR1 SGHAT and CDR2 FQNNGV. In DNA form, the CDR3 reads TGTGCCAGCAGCAGCCGGACAGGGACCTCCTACAATGAGCAGTTCTTC. Translated, it gives CASSSRTGTSYNEQFF.

The rearrangement links TRBV2 to TRBJ2-7; D call uncertain. Germline CDR1 and CDR2: SNHLY and FYNNEI. The length of the CDR3 is 11 residues. V was clipped by 2 bases and J by 6 bases, with 5 bases between them. The CDR3, as DNA: TGTGCCAGCAGTGAAAGTGTCGAGCAGTACTTC. Its protein is CASSESVEQYF.

This clone was detected a few times. The J gene is TRBJ1-1, the V gene TRBV5-1; D gene uncertain. This CDR3 is built from 11 residues. CDR1 SGHRS and CDR2 YFSETQ come from the germline V gene. The V end was cut by 0 bases, the J end by 9 bases, with 6 bases between. The CDR3 bases are TGCGCCAGCAGCTTGGGGGGTAAAGCTTTCTTT. Translating gives CASSLGGKAFF.

The chain couples TRBV29-1 to TRBJ1-2; 7 nucleotides line up with TRBD1. Per germline, CDR1 SQVTM and CDR2 ANQGSEA. CDR3 length equals 12 residues. J gave up 4 bases and V 5 bases, and 4 bases lay outside the gene matches. The CDR3 nucleotides are TGCAGCGTTTGGACAGGCACCTATGGCTACACCTTC. Translation: CSVWTGTYGYTF.

The rearrangement links TRBV6-5 to TRBJ1-4, with D hard to call. The CDR3 sequence is 14 residues long. Germline loops: CDR1 MNHEY, CDR2 SVGAGI. V was trimmed by 0 bases and J by 2 bases, leaving 4 bases between them. The CDR3 coding sequence is TGTGCCAGCAGTTACTCGACGACTAATGAAAAACTGTTTTTT. Its translation: CASSYSTTNEKLFF.

J is TRBJ2-3 and V is TRBV6-6, with D perhaps matching TRBD2 (6 bases). Trimming took 5 bases from V and 3 from J, leaving 15 bases between them. Germline assignment: CDR1 MNHNY and CDR2 SVGAGI (reference sequence). This CDR3 contains 15 residues. CDR3 protein: CASSILRGGTDTQYF. CDR3 DNA sequence: TGTGCCAGCAGTATATTGCGGGGTGGGACAGATACGCAGTATTTT.

This chain connects TRBV29-1 to TRBJ2-3; tentatively, D is TRBD2 (6 bases). The germline V and J ends were trimmed by 4 bases and 2 bases, with 10 bases remaining between them. The CDR3 loop spans 13 amino acids. Germline-derived CDR1 and CDR2 are SQVTM and ANQGSEA. CDR3 amino acids: CSVAGDHTDTQYF. CDR3 coding DNA: TGCAGCGTTGCGGGGGACCACACAGATACGCAGTATTTT.

The chain joins TRBV6-6 to TRBJ2-7; 7 bases map to TRBD2. Germline V gene data show CDR1 as MNHNY and CDR2 as SVGAGI (reference sequence). The CDR3 contains 15 residues. V lost 6 bases to trimming and J lost 3 bases; unmatched junction nucleotides: 11. The CDR3 coding sequence is TGTGCCAGCAGCCTTGGGGGTAGCGGGTACTACGAGCAGTACTTC. Amino acid sequence: CASSLGGSGYYEQYF.

The chain uses TRBV11-2 and TRBJ1-3, with D perhaps TRBD1 (5 bases). Germline loops: CDR1 SGHAT, CDR2 FQNNGV. CDR3 length: 15 amino acids. The germline V and J ends were trimmed by 6 bases and 8 bases, with 20 bases remaining between them. The CDR3 is CASRHFTTRDYTIYF. CDR3 nucleotide sequence: TGTGCCAGCAGACATTTCACGACCAGGGATTACACCATATATTTT.

The V call is TRBV6-5, the J call TRBJ2-7; 14 nucleotides match TRBD2. The CDR3 loop spans 15 amino acids. Per the germline V gene, CDR1 is MNHEY and CDR2 is SVGAGI. J lost 3 bases, V lost 6 bases, and 4 bases had no gene match. Here the CDR3 DNA reads TGTGCCAGCAGGGCGGGGACTAGCGGGAGCTACGAGCAGTACTTC. Its translation is CASRAGTSGSYEQYF.

The chain recombines TRBV5-1 with TRBJ2-7; 9 bases line up with TRBD2. The V segment lost 0 bases and the J segment 4 bases; nucleotides outside the gene matches: 8. Germline-derived CDR1 and CDR2 are SGHRS and YFSETQ. CDR3 length: 16 residues. CDR3 DNA: TGCGCCAGCAGCTTGGGTGATGCGACTAGCGGATACGAGCAGTACTTC. It specifies CASSLGDATSGYEQYF.

J is TRBJ2-7 and V is TRBV5-1; D ambiguous. With 0 bases removed from V and 3 bases from J, the gap between germline ends came to 7 bases. The CDR3 sequence is 13 residues long. Germline CDR1 reads SGHRS; CDR2 reads YFSETQ. CDR3 in amino acids: CASSLEPFYEQYF. CDR3 DNA: TGCGCCAGCAGCTTGGAACCGTTCTACGAGCAGTACTTC.

This chain joins TRBV18 and TRBJ2-1; the D is unclear. The V end was cut by 0 bases, the J end by 3 bases, with 12 bases between. CDR3 length equals 16 residues. Germline V gives CDR1 KGHSH, CDR2 LQKENI. This CDR3 is CASSPPNRAHYNEQFF. The CDR3 nucleotides read TGTGCCAGCTCACCACCTAATAGAGCGCACTACAATGAGCAGTTCTTC. The entire variable domain, with the rest obtained from reference TRBV18 and TRBJ2-1, is as follows: NAGVMQNPRHLVRRRGQEARLRCSPMKGHSHVYWYRQLPEEGLKFMVYLQKENIIDESGMPKERFSAEFPKEGPSILRIQQVVRGDSAAYFCASSPPNRAHYNEQFFGPGTRLTVL.

The chain uses TRBV29-1 and TRBJ2-3; tentative D call: TRBD2 (7 bases). The CDR3 has 13 amino acids. Germline-derived CDR1 and CDR2 are SQVTM and ANQGSEA. The CDR3 region has the DNA TGCACCGCAAGGGGGAGGGCCACAGATACGCAGTATTTT. It yields the protein CTARGRATDTQYF.

This clone appeared once. The chain uses TRBV9 and TRBJ1-1; D may be TRBD1 (5 bases). This CDR3 spans 15 amino acids. V was cut by 3 bases and J by 7 bases, with 19 bases left in between. Germline assignment: CDR1 SGDLS and CDR2 YYNGEE. DNA for the CDR3: TGTGCCAGCAGCGGATTGGCGGGGGAGGCTGGTGAAGCTTTCTTT. Amino acid sequence: CASSGLAGEAGEAFF. Full variable domain (remainder filled in from reference TRBV9 and TRBJ1-1): DSGVTQTPKHLITATGQRVTLRCSPRSGDLSVYWYQQSLDQGLQFLIQYYNGEERAKGNILERFSAQQFPDLHSELNLSSLELGDSALYFCASSGLAGEAGEAFFGQGTRLTVV.

The chain has TRBV4-3 and TRBJ2-1, with TRBD1 identical over 8 bases. The CDR3 length is 15 residues. Germline trimming cut 0 bases from V and 8 bases from J; bases unmatched to any gene: 6. Germline V gene lookup returns CDR1 LGHNA and CDR2 YSLEER. CDR3 loop: CASSQDRGRGDEQFF. The CDR3 DNA sequence: TGCGCCAGCAGCCAAGACAGGGGGCGCGGGGATGAGCAGTTCTTC.

The rearrangement uses TRBV10-3 and TRBJ1-2; maybe TRBD1 (5 bases). This CDR3 region has 15 residues. From germline, CDR1 is ENHRY and CDR2 SYGVKD. Trimming took off 4 bases at V and 5 bases at J, with 17 bases between the two ends. CDR3 bases: TGTGCCATCAGTGTTGGAGACAGTCCTCTATATGGCTACACCTTC. Encoded protein: CAISVGDSPLYGYTF.

The chain recombines TRBV5-4 with TRBJ2-2; D remains unclear. The V and J ends lost 5 bases and 0 bases respectively, with 11 bases between them. Germline-derived CDR1 and CDR2 are SGHNT and YYREEE (reference sequence). This CDR3 has 15 amino acids. DNA for the CDR3: TGTGCCAGCAGTTCCGGACCCGCGAACACCGGGGAGCTGTTTTTT. Residues: CASSSGPANTGELFF.

V gene TRBV11-2 combines with J gene TRBJ1-2; maybe TRBD1 (6 bases). Trimming took 5 bases from V and 3 from J, leaving 16 bases between them. Germline V CDR1 and CDR2: SGHAT, FQNNGV. The CDR3 consists of 15 residues. CDR3 loop: CASSQRTGQHYGYTF. In nucleotides, the CDR3 is TGTGCCAGCAGCCAAAGGACGGGACAACACTATGGCTACACCTTC. Full variable domain (rest looked up from reference TRBV11-2 and TRBJ1-2): EAGVAQSPRYKIIEKRQSVAFWCNPISGHATLYWYQQILGQGPKLLIQFQNNGVVDDSQLPKDRFSAERLKGVDSTLKIQPAKLEDSAVYLCASSQRTGQHYGYTFGSGTRLTVV.

The chain has TRBV25-1 and TRBJ2-2, with 8 bases lining up with TRBD2. The germline V gene encodes CDR1 MGHDK and CDR2 SYGVNS. V was clipped by 2 bases and J by 3 bases; unmatched bases: 11. CDR3 length: 18 residues. The CDR3 coding sequence is TGTGCCAGCAGTGAAGTTACTAGCGGAGTGGGAGACACCGGGGAGCTGTTTTTT. It encodes CASSEVTSGVGDTGELFF.

V gene TRBV6-5 combines with J gene TRBJ1-2; D gene ambiguous. The CDR3 is 12 residues long. The germline V gene encodes CDR1 MNHEY and CDR2 SVGAGI. V was cut by 8 bases and J by 8 bases, with 15 bases left in between. CDR3 sequence (DNA): TGTGCCAGCGGAAAGGACGGGCGAGGCTACACCTTC. Encoded protein: CASGKDGRGYTF.

The V and J genes are TRBV15 and TRBJ2-5, with TRBD2 matching 7 bases. Germline lookup yields CDR1 LNHNV and CDR2 YYDKDF (reference sequence). This CDR3 has 16 residues. The trim removed 5 bases at V and 1 base at J, leaving 10 bases unmatched. The CDR3 region is CATSGGGGWAQETQYF. The DNA of the CDR3 is TGTGCCACCAGCGGCGGGGGTGGATGGGCCCAAGAGACCCAGTACTTC.

The chain joins TRBV10-3 to TRBJ2-3, with 11 bases that match TRBD2. Germline loops: CDR1 ENHRY, CDR2 SYGVKD. Germline trimming cut 7 bases from V and 6 bases from J; bases unmatched to any gene: 12. CDR3 length: 16 residues. CDR3 amino acids: CAITSLAGGLLDTQYF. CDR3 sequence (DNA): TGTGCCATCACTTCCTTAGCGGGAGGGCTTTTGGATACGCAGTATTTT.

This chain links TRBV18 with TRBJ2-7; the match to TRBD1 covers 7 bases. The CDR3 consists of 14 residues. The germline CDR1 and CDR2 sequences are KGHSH and LQKENI. J was trimmed by 3 bases and V by 3 bases; bases with no gene match: 5. This CDR3 is CASSPERGHYEQYF. The CDR3 DNA reads TGTGCCAGCTCACCGGAAAGGGGGCACTACGAGCAGTACTTC.